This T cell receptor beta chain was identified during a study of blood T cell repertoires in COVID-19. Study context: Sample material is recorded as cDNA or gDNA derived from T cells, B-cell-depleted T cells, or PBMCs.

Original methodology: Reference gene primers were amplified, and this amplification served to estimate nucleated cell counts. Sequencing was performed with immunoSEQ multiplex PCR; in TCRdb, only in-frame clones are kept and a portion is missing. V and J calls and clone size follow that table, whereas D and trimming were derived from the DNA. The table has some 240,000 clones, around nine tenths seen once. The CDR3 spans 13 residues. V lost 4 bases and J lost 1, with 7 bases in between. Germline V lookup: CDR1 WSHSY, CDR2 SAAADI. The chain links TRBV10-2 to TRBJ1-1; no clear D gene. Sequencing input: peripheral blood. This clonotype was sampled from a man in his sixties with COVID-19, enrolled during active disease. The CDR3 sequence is CASSVRGNTEAFF. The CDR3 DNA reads TGCGCCAGCAGTGTACGGGGGAACACTGAAGCTTTCTTT.